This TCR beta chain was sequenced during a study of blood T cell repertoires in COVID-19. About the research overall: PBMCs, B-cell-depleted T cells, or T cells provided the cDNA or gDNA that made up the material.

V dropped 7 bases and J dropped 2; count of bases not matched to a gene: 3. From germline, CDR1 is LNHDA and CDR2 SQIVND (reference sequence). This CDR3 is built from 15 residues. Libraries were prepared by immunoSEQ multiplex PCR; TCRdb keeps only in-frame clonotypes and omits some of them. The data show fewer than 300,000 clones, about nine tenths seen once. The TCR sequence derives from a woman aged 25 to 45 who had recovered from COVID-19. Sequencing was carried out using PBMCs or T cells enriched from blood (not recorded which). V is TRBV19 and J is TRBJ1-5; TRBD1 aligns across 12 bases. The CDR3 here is CASMGQGAGNQPQHF. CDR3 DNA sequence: TGTGCCAGTATGGGACAGGGGGCTGGCAATCAGCCCCAGCATTTT.